The 32 T cell receptor beta chains below come from one sample, sequenced in a study of cytomegalovirus exposure and HLA in healthy donors. PCR primers comprised 60 Vbeta and 13 Jbeta primers. The protocol was immunoSEQ multiplex PCR, while the TCRdb copy is restricted to in-frame clones and leaves out a portion. The data show more than 40,000 clones, under 60% seen once. Material: PBMCs. The receptors were sampled from a man aged 55 to 69 in good health and CMV-seronegative.

The V and J genes are TRBV7-2 and TRBJ2-7; TRBD2 aligns across 14 bases. The CDR3 totals 18 residues. Trimming removed 3 bases from V and 5 bases from J; junction bases left unmatched: 12. Germline CDR1 reads SGHTA; CDR2 reads FQGNSA. The CDR3 region is CASSLGLAGDLRVHEQYF. The CDR3, as DNA: TGTGCCAGCAGCTTGGGACTAGCGGGAGATCTTCGGGTCCACGAGCAGTACTTC.

This clone showed up just a few times. This chain joins TRBV7-6 and TRBJ1-4; D is uncertain. V gave up 1 base and J gave up 3 bases, with 9 bases separating them. Germline CDR1 is SGHVS and CDR2 is FNYEAQ. CDR3 size: 15 residues. The chain's CDR3 is CASSLESGANEKLFF. CDR3 DNA: TGTGCCAGCAGCTTAGAGTCCGGGGCTAATGAAAAACTGTTTTTT.

V usage is TRBV6-6 and J usage is TRBJ2-5, with TRBD1 identical over 8 bases. CDR1 and CDR2 (germline): MNHNY, SVGAGI (reference sequence). V gave up 6 bases and J gave up 8 bases; unmatched junction bases: 11. The CDR3 covers 14 residues. The CDR3 sequence is CASSPDRVGKTQYF. The CDR3 DNA sequence: TGTGCCAGCAGCCCGGACAGGGTGGGGAAAACCCAGTACTTC.

The chain employs TRBV18 and TRBJ2-7; 11 nucleotides match TRBD1. This CDR3 has 15 amino acids. CDR1 and CDR2 (germline): KGHSH, LQKENI. V lost 6 bases and J lost 3; bases outside the gene matches: 7. The CDR3 nucleotides read TGTGCCAGCTCCCCGGGACAGGGGGAAGTCTACGAGCAGTACTTC. As protein: CASSPGQGEVYEQYF.

This clone has a handful of counts. The V and J genes are TRBV5-1 and TRBJ2-7, with D unclear. Germline V gives CDR1 SGHRS, CDR2 YFSETQ. Trimming pared 7 bases from V and 0 bases from J, leaving 14 bases between. CDR3 length: 14 amino acids. The CDR3, as DNA: TGCGCCAGCGTTGAGGAGCCGAGCTCCTACGAGCAGTACTTC. Amino acids: CASVEEPSSYEQYF.

This clone was seen once. The chain combines TRBV27 with TRBJ1-1, with D possibly TRBD1 on 6 matching bases. The CDR3 consists of 14 residues. The V end was cut by 6 bases, the J end by 1 base, with 12 bases between. Germline values: CDR1 MNHEY, CDR2 SMNVEV (reference sequence). Here the CDR3 reads CASSEQQGNTEAFF. The CDR3 nucleotides read TGTGCCAGCAGCGAACAACAGGGGAACACTGAAGCTTTCTTT.

This clone was recorded only once. The chain carries TRBV9 and TRBJ2-1; D gene ambiguous. Germline V gives CDR1 SGDLS, CDR2 YYNGEE. Trimming removed 3 bases at V and 5 bases at J, with 15 bases between. The CDR3 is 15 residues long. CDR3 residues: CASSAQARTNNEQFF. The CDR3 nucleotides are TGTGCCAGCAGCGCCCAAGCGAGAACCAACAATGAGCAGTTCTTC. The variable domain in full, completed from reference TRBV9 and TRBJ2-1, reads DSGVTQTPKHLITATGQRVTLRCSPRSGDLSVYWYQQSLDQGLQFLIQYYNGEERAKGNILERFSAQQFPDLHSELNLSSLELGDSALYFCASSAQARTNNEQFFGPGTRLTVL.

The CDR3 DNA follows: TGCGCCAGCAGCCAAGGAAGAGGGAATTCGGACAATGAGCAGTTCTTC. This sequence encodes CASSQGRGNSDNEQFF. The chain carries TRBV4-3 and TRBJ2-1, with D maybe TRBD2 (5 bases). Looked up from germline, CDR1 is LGHNA and CDR2 is YSLEER. The V end lost 1 base, the J end lost 5 bases, and 15 bases lay between the germline ends. The CDR3 has 16 residues.

The chain couples TRBV7-9 to TRBJ2-7, with 7 bases identical to TRBD1. CDR1 is SEHNR, CDR2 FQNEAQ, per germline (reference sequence). V lost 6 bases and J lost 2; bases outside the gene matches: 7. CDR3 length: 14 residues. CDR3 protein: CASRPTGVPYEQYF. Written as DNA, the CDR3 is TGTGCCAGCAGACCAACAGGGGTCCCCTACGAGCAGTACTTC.

This clone was seen a few times. This sequence joins TRBV6-5 and TRBJ2-1, with D perhaps TRBD1 (6 bases). The CDR3 spans 12 residues. V dropped 6 bases and J dropped 9 bases, with 12 bases sitting between them. CDR1 is MNHEY, CDR2 SVGAGI, per germline. The CDR3 loop is CASRRLGGEQFF. CDR3 bases: TGTGCCAGCAGAAGGCTAGGGGGTGAGCAGTTCTTC.

This CDR3 reads CASSQVVDTQYF. DNA for the CDR3: TGCGCCAGCAGCCAGGTAGTGGATACGCAGTATTTT. The chain is built from TRBV4-1 and TRBJ2-3; D ambiguous. Germline lookup yields CDR1 MGHRA and CDR2 YSYEKL. V lost 3 bases and J 6 bases, leaving 7 bases between the germline ends. The CDR3 extends over 12 amino acids.

The CDR3 reads CASSEGQVYGYTF. The CDR3 bases are TGTGCCAGCAGTGAGGGGCAGGTCTATGGCTACACCTTC. The J gene is TRBJ1-2, the V gene TRBV2; a possible D gene is TRBD1 (5 bases). The V gene lost 3 bases and the J gene lost 4 bases, with 9 bases spanning the gap. This CDR3 has 13 amino acids. CDR1 is SNHLY, CDR2 FYNNEI, per germline.

The chain uses TRBV6-5 and TRBJ1-4; possibly TRBD1 for D (5 bases). Germline CDR1 reads MNHEY; CDR2 reads SVGAGI. V dropped 0 bases and J dropped 7 bases, with 12 bases sitting between them. The CDR3 runs to 15 residues. In DNA form, the CDR3 reads TGTGCCAGCAGTTACTCTAGGGGATCGCGTGAAAAACTGTTTTTT. Amino acid sequence: CASSYSRGSREKLFF.

The chain couples TRBV9 to TRBJ2-5, with D unclear. The length of the CDR3 is 14 residues. CDR1 is SGDLS and CDR2 is YYNGEE in the germline V gene. V gave up 4 bases and J gave up 3 bases, with 13 bases separating them. The CDR3 is CASSPGVAEETQYF. The CDR3 DNA reads TGTGCCAGCAGCCCTGGAGTAGCAGAAGAGACCCAGTACTTC.

This clone has only a few counts. V usage is TRBV11-2 and J usage is TRBJ1-2; possibly TRBD1 for D (6 bases). In germline, CDR1 is SGHAT, CDR2 FQNNGV. The CDR3 is 15 residues long. V gave up 1 base and J gave up 4 bases, with 13 bases separating them. CDR3 sequence: CASSLGTARGYGYTF. CDR3 nucleotides: TGTGCCAGCAGCTTAGGGACAGCAAGGGGCTATGGCTACACCTTC.

CDR3 sequence reads: CSVAGSSGNTIYF. The CDR3 nucleotides are TGCAGCGTTGCCGGTAGCTCTGGAAACACCATATATTTT. The rearrangement joins TRBV29-1 to TRBJ1-3; the D is unclear. CDR1 is SQVTM and CDR2 is ANQGSEA in the germline V gene. The CDR3 is made up of 13 amino acids. With 4 bases removed from V and 0 bases from J, the gap between germline ends came to 7 bases.

The chain is built from TRBV7-2 and TRBJ1-5, with no clear D. The CDR3 has 12 residues. Germline CDR1 and CDR2: SGHTA and FQGNSA. V was trimmed by 2 bases and J by 7 bases, leaving 6 bases between them. CDR3 nucleotide sequence: TGTGCCAGCAGCTTACCGAGGCAGCCCCAGCATTTT. It is translated as CASSLPRQPQHF. Variable domain in full (rest from reference TRBV7-2 and TRBJ1-5): GAGVSQSPSNKVTEKGKDVELRCDPISGHTALYWYRQSLGQGLEFLIYFQGNSAPDKSGLPSDRFSAERTGGSVSTLTIQRTQQEDSAVYLCASSLPRQPQHFGDGTRLSIL.

The table lists this clone with a count of one. As DNA, the CDR3 is TGTGCCAGCAGCGCCCCAGGGACTACCCTGGGGGACAGGGAGCTGTTTTTT. Protein: CASSAPGTTLGDRELFF. The chain carries TRBV5-4 and TRBJ2-2; weak D call: TRBD2 (7 bases). The CDR3 contains 17 residues. V lost 4 bases, J lost 9 bases, and 25 bases lay in between. Looked up from germline, CDR1 is SGHNT and CDR2 is YYREEE (reference sequence). Variable domain in full (rest from reference TRBV5-4 and TRBJ2-2): ETGVTQSPTHLIKTRGQQVTLRCSSQSGHNTVSWYQQALGQGPQFIFQYYREEENGRGNFPPRFSGLQFPNYSSELNVNALELDDSALYLCASSAPGTTLGDRELFFGEGSRLTVL.

The chain couples TRBV21-1 to TRBJ2-6; TRBD1, the table's D call, was not compared with the DNA. TRBV21-1 is flagged as a pseudogene. The CDR3 totals 17 residues. This CDR3 reads CASSNRTGCSGANVLTF. The CDR3 nucleotides are TGTGCCAGCAGCAATAGGACAGGGTGCTCTGGGGCCAACGTCCTGACTTTC.

The DNA of the CDR3 is TGTGCCAGCAGCCAATTGACTAGCGGGTATAATGAGCAGTTCTTC. Translation: CASSQLTSGYNEQFF. The chain links TRBV14 to TRBJ2-1; TRBD2 agrees at 10 bases. Trimming took 2 bases from V and 7 from J; bases not matched to a gene: 5. This CDR3 is built from 15 residues. Germline CDR1 SGHDN, CDR2 FVKESK.

This clone was picked up one time. CDR3 loop: CAWTLSGIHTGELFF. For the CDR3, the DNA is TGTGCCTGGACCCTTTCAGGGATCCACACCGGGGAGCTGTTTTTT. The rearrangement uses TRBV30 and TRBJ2-2; tentative D call: TRBD1 (5 bases). Between the trimmed V and J ends, which lost 4 bases and 3 bases, there was a span of 15 bases. CDR3 size: 15 residues. CDR1 is GTSNPN, CDR2 SVGIG, per germline (reference sequence).

The genes are TRBV27 and TRBJ1-1; tentative D call: TRBD1 (6 bases). The CDR3 extends over 14 amino acids. Trimming left V 3 bases short and J 6 bases short, with 14 bases between. CDR1 is MNHEY and CDR2 is SMNVEV in the germline V gene (reference sequence). The chain's CDR3 is CASSLGGLDAEAFF. The DNA for the CDR3 is TGTGCCAGCAGTTTGGGGGGGCTCGACGCTGAAGCTTTCTTT.

This clone has only one observation. V and J are TRBV15 and TRBJ1-1, with TRBD1 matching 7 bases. The J segment lost 3 bases and the V segment lost 4 bases, leaving 5 bases of the junction unmatched. This CDR3 is built from 14 residues. Germline assignment: CDR1 LNHNV and CDR2 YYDKDF (reference sequence). The CDR3 DNA follows: TGTGCCACCAGCATCCCCCAGGGGGACACTGAAGCTTTCTTT. Protein product: CATSIPQGDTEAFF. Full variable domain (remainder filled in from reference TRBV15 and TRBJ1-1): DAMVIQNPRYQVTQFGKPVTLSCSQTLNHNVMYWYQQKSSQAPKLLFHYYDKDFNNEADTPDNFQSRRPNTSFCFLDIRSPGLGDTAMYLCATSIPQGDTEAFFGQGTRLTVV.

The genes are TRBV10-3 and TRBJ1-2; the D gene is possibly TRBD1 (6 bases). V lost 3 bases, J lost 3 bases, and 11 bases lay in between. CDR1 ENHRY and CDR2 SYGVKD come from the germline V gene. The length of the CDR3 is 14 residues. The CDR3 nucleotides read TGTGCCATCAGTGAACAAGGGGGAGACTATGGCTACACCTTC. Its translation: CAISEQGGDYGYTF.

The chain recombines TRBV5-1 with TRBJ1-1, with TRBD1 matching 9 bases. The CDR3 loop spans 14 amino acids. Germline V gene lookup returns CDR1 SGHRS and CDR2 YFSETQ. With 4 bases clipped from V and 5 bases from J, the junction kept 6 bases outside the gene matches. CDR3 in amino acids: CASSPRTGATEAFF. The CDR3 DNA follows: TGCGCCAGCAGCCCCCGGACAGGGGCAACTGAAGCTTTCTTT.

This clone was counted between two and nine times. The chain carries TRBV7-2 and TRBJ1-2, with 8 bases that match TRBD1. Losses at the gene ends were 5 bases for V and 4 bases for J; bases not matched to a gene: 3. Germline V lookup: CDR1 SGHTA, CDR2 FQGNSA. The CDR3 has 13 residues. The CDR3 DNA reads TGTGCCAGCAGCAGGGGACAGGTCTATGGCTACACCTTC. It codes for CASSRGQVYGYTF. Full variable domain (rest looked up from reference TRBV7-2 and TRBJ1-2): GAGVSQSPSNKVTEKGKDVELRCDPISGHTALYWYRQSLGQGLEFLIYFQGNSAPDKSGLPSDRFSAERTGGSVSTLTIQRTQQEDSAVYLCASSRGQVYGYTFGSGTRLTVV.

V and J are TRBV7-2 and TRBJ2-1; 7 bases agree with TRBD1. Germline values: CDR1 SGHTA, CDR2 FQGNSA. Germline trimming cut 1 base from V and 6 bases from J; bases unmatched to any gene: 3. The CDR3 extends over 14 amino acids. The CDR3 DNA is TGTGCCAGCAGCTTAGACGGACAGGCCAATGAGCAGTTCTTC. This sequence encodes CASSLDGQANEQFF.

The genes are TRBV5-1 and TRBJ2-5; maybe TRBD2 (5 bases). Looked up from germline, CDR1 is SGHRS and CDR2 is YFSETQ. Trimming left V 2 bases short and J 1 base short, with 6 bases between. This CDR3 spans 13 amino acids. This chain's CDR3 is CASSLLGQETQYF. Here the CDR3 DNA reads TGCGCCAGCAGCTTACTAGGCCAAGAGACCCAGTACTTC.

This clone is labeled as medium-sized. The gene calls are TRBV5-4 and TRBJ2-7; 12 nucleotides align to TRBD2. V lost 4 bases to trimming and J lost 2 bases; unmatched junction nucleotides: 10. Germline CDR1 and CDR2: SGHNT and YYREEE (reference sequence). The CDR3 runs to 17 residues. CDR3 in DNA: TGTGCCAGCAGCCGTGTTACTAGCGGGAGGCTAACCTACGAGCAGTACTTC. Its translation: CASSRVTSGRLTYEQYF.

The J gene is TRBJ2-3, the V gene TRBV7-8; D remains unclear. CDR3 length: 14 amino acids. V was cut by 1 base and J by 6 bases, with 11 bases left in between. CDR1 SGHVS and CDR2 FQNEAQ come from the germline V gene. The CDR3 DNA follows: TGTGCCAGCAGCTTAGTGGTACTCCCCGATACGCAGTATTTT. As protein: CASSLVVLPDTQYF.

In this sample, this clone turned up once. The chain is built from TRBV19 and TRBJ2-7, with 9 bases aligning to TRBD2. The CDR3 runs to 16 residues. Germline V CDR1 and CDR2: LNHDA, SQIVND (reference sequence). Trimming at V came to 11 bases and at J to 1 base, leaving 15 bases not matched to a gene. CDR3 in DNA: TGTGCCGGGGTAGGAGCGGGAGGCCCCTTATCCTACGAGCAGTACTTC. This encodes CAGVGAGGPLSYEQYF.

The chain links TRBV27 to TRBJ1-6; a possible D gene is TRBD1 (5 bases). CDR3 length: 14 residues. The germline CDR1 and CDR2 sequences are MNHEY and SMNVEV (reference sequence). V shed 5 bases and J shed 5 bases, with 10 bases lying between them. CDR3 DNA: TGTGCCAGCAGTGATGACAGTCATAATTCACCCCTCCACTTT. Amino acids: CASSDDSHNSPLHF.